This T cell receptor (beta chain) was captured by sequencing in a study of T-cell memory formation after mild COVID-19. Whole-study findings and limits: Mainly in CM and EM were contracting CD4+ clones; CD8+ were in EMRA. Memory sampled before infection contained some responding clones, suggesting cross-reactive memory joined.

Constant-segment primers were used for 5'RACE, and the resulting TCR alpha and TCR beta cDNA libraries carried sample barcodes and UMIs. TCRdb reprocessed the 5' RACE reads with MiXCR, giving one entry per CDR3 protein. Of more than 300,000 distinct CDR3 sequences listed, roughly an eighth were seen once; the top ten hold about 24%. This CDR3 region has 15 residues. Germline V gene lookup returns CDR1 LGHNA and CDR2 YSLEER. V dropped 4 bases and J dropped 5 bases, with 14 bases sitting between them. In its sample, this clonotype was seen a few times. Its matching antigen is unknown. The sequence was collected from a man aged 18 to 29 who had mild COVID-19 (a few samples of this study predate the infection). Cell type and time point are not known. This chain links TRBV4-3 with TRBJ1-4; TRBD1 is a possible D gene (5 bases). Input material: PBMCs or a T cell subset sorted from them (not recorded which). DNA of the CDR3: TGCGCCAGCAGCCGAGGCGGGGCTGAGAATGAAAAACTGTTTTTT. Its protein product is CASSRGGAENEKLFF.